This T cell receptor (beta chain) was documented in a study of cytomegalovirus exposure and HLA in healthy donors. General observations from the study: Common viral pathogens seemed to be connected with several of the most significant clusters, according to a later analysis.

The PCR contained 60 Vbeta and 13 Jbeta primers. TCRdb's table, derived via immunoSEQ multiplex PCR, lists solely in-frame clones and lacks some. Of 110,000 to 150,000 clones detected, roughly 77% appear once; the ten largest clones hold more than 3%. With V trimmed by 6 bases and J by 14 bases, 5 bases remained unmatched. Germline assignment: CDR1 SNHLY and CDR2 FYNNEI. The CDR3 spans 10 residues. As concerns this clone: The antigen is unknown.

Sequences were obtained from PBMCs. The TCR originated in a female donor in good health and CMV-seronegative. The V and J genes are TRBV2 and TRBJ1-2; 8 bases fit TRBD1. CDR3 in amino acids: CASSGTGYTF. The CDR3 DNA follows: TGTGCCAGCAGCGGGACAGGTTATACCTTC.